The 3 T cell receptor beta chains presented below share a single source sample, sequenced in a study of cytomegalovirus exposure and HLA in healthy donors. PCR was performed using 60 Vbeta and 13 Jbeta primers. The assay was immunoSEQ multiplex PCR, and TCRdb's table has in-frame clones only and misses some. The data contain around 93,000 clones, 78% of them seen just once; the ten biggest clones take up less than 3.5%. Sample: PBMCs. All receptors come from a woman aged 40 to 49 in good health and CMV-seronegative.

This rearrangement joins TRBV7-2 to TRBJ2-1, with 13 bases aligning to TRBD2. Germline CDR1 is SGHTA and CDR2 is FQGNSA. The CDR3 sequence is 15 residues long. The trim removed 4 bases at V and 8 bases at J, leaving 5 bases unmatched. CDR3 residues: CASSSGLAGKDEQFF. CDR3 nucleotides: TGTGCCAGCAGCTCGGGACTAGCGGGAAAGGATGAGCAGTTCTTC.

The CDR3 loop reads CASSLGGRGGGYTF. CDR3 DNA: TGTGCCAGCAGCTTAGGGGGCAGGGGTGGTGGCTACACCTTC. The chain recombines TRBV7-8 with TRBJ1-2, with a weak D call TRBD1 (6 bases). V lost 1 base to trimming and J lost 7 bases, with 13 bases between them. CDR3 length: 14 residues. Germline V gives CDR1 SGHVS, CDR2 FQNEAQ.

The chain carries TRBV10-1 and TRBJ2-1; D perhaps matches TRBD2 (7 bases). The CDR3 contains 15 residues. Trimming pared 3 bases from V and 4 bases from J, leaving 13 bases between. The germline gives CDR1 WNHNN, CDR2 SYGVQD (reference sequence). This CDR3 reads CASSEGGAGYNEQFF. CDR3 DNA sequence: TGCGCCAGCAGTGAAGGGGGAGCGGGATACAATGAGCAGTTCTTC.